Listed below are T cell receptor beta chains from one sample, sequenced in a study of shared clonotypes between healthy human individuals. Clones were sequenced by immunoSEQ multiplex PCR, and TCRdb holds only the in-frame ones, with some missing. The data show almost 700,000 clones, with around 90% seen just once and approximately 24% held by the top ten. The sequencing sample was made of naive CD8+ T cells sorted from blood. Every receptor here comes from a man aged 25-40 years in good health. CDR3s include the opening cysteine and the closing phenylalanine or tryptophan. The D gene is left open where the match is weak. Clone size is stated in some rows and not others, as once, few, many or a class when expanded.

clone_size d_call j_call v_call cdr3_nt cdr3_aa
. . TRBJ1-2 TRBV27 TGTGCCAGCAGTAAAGGGCGTGGGCGGGACGAGGAATATGGCTACACCTTC CASSKGRGRDEEYGYTF
. TRBD1 TRBJ1-6 TRBV9 TGTGCCAGCAGCGAGACAGGGGGCGGGTCACCCCTCCACTTT CASSETGGGSPLHF
. . TRBJ2-4 TRBV2 TGTGCCAGCAGGGTCGGGCGAGACAGGACCCAAAACATTCAGTACTTC CASRVGRDRTQNIQYF
. TRBD2 TRBJ2-1 TRBV9 TGTGCCAGCAGCGTAGCTAGGGCTAGCGGGGGACCGGGGTACAATGAGCAGTTCTTC CASSVARASGGPGYNEQFF
. . TRBJ2-1 TRBV7-2 TGTGCCAGCAGCCACACTATCACAGGGCCGTTATTCAATGAGCAGTTCTTC CASSHTITGPLFNEQFF
once . TRBJ2-7 TRBV27 TGTGCCAGCAGTTTATCGGCGGGGGCCTTGGAGCAGTACTTC CASSLSAGALEQYF
. . TRBJ1-1 TRBV23-1 TGCGCCAGCAGTCAACCCAAGGGAGGATACACTGAAGCTTTCTTT CASSQPKGGYTEAFF
. . TRBJ2-1 TRBV21-1 TGTGCCAGCACCGGAGGACTACCCCCTAAGTGCCCACCAAACAATGAGCAGTTCTTC CASTGGLPPKCPPNNEQFF
. . TRBJ2-7 TRBV18 TGTGCCAGCTCACCACCGGAAGTACGTGCCTACGAGCAGTACTTC CASSPPEVRAYEQYF
. . TRBJ2-2 TRBV30 TGTGCCTGGGAGTTGGGGGTAGGGTTATTCACCGGGGAGCTGTTTTTT CAWELGVGLFTGELFF
. . TRBJ2-7 TRBV27 TGTGCCAGCAGTTTATCTACAAGGGGGGCGGAATACATCGAGCAGTACTTC CASSLSTRGAEYIEQYF
. . TRBJ1-2 TRBV6-5 TGTGCCAGCAGTTCTCGGATGAACTATGGCTACACCTTC CASSSRMNYGYTF
. TRBD2 TRBJ2-5 TRBV27 TGTGCCAGCAGTTTATCCGGGAGGGGCGCGAGGTACCAAGAGACCCAGTACTTC CASSLSGRGARYQETQYF
. TRBD2 TRBJ2-1 TRBV5-5 TGTGCCAGCAGCTTTGCGGGGGGAAATGAGCAGTTCTTC CASSFAGGNEQFF
. . TRBJ2-7 TRBV5-6 TGTGCCAGCAGCTTGTTGGAGTCGGGCGAGCAGTACTTC CASSLLESGEQYF
. . TRBJ2-7 TRBV18 TGTGCCAGCTCACCCATCAGTCTAGCCCCCTACGAGCAGTACTTC CASSPISLAPYEQYF
once . TRBJ2-7 TRBV28 TGTGCCAGCTCGAGCAGAAACTCCTACGAGCAGTACTTC CASSSRNSYEQYF
. . TRBJ2-7 TRBV5-4 TGTGCCAGCAGCTCCCCTCAAACAGGGGGGGTCCACGAGCAGTACTTC CASSSPQTGGVHEQYF
. . TRBJ1-1 TRBV5-1 TGCGCCAGCAGCTTGGGCCAGGGGATGAACACTGAAGCTTTCTTT CASSLGQGMNTEAFF
. TRBD2 TRBJ2-3 TRBV6-5 TGTGCCATCCGGACTAGCGGGAGCACAGATACGCAGTATTTT CAIRTSGSTDTQYF